This T cell receptor (beta chain) was sequenced during a study of T cell responses to AZD1222 COVID-19 vaccine. General observations from the study: Donors were chiefly white British, with a greater number of females, and clonal diversity was perhaps underestimated.

V lost 5 bases to trimming and J lost 2 bases, with 10 bases between them. Germline lookup yields CDR1 SGHRS and CDR2 YFSETQ. The CDR3 extends over 14 amino acids. Notes on this clone: The target antigen is unknown.

The repertoire was sequenced with immunoSEQ multiplex PCR; TCRdb's copy has only in-frame clones and lacks some. The table has some 140,000 clones, around 90% seen once; the top ten hold around 1.9%. This TCR derives from an adult who received the AZD1222 COVID-19 vaccine. The gene calls are TRBV5-1 and TRBJ1-4, with D unclear. Here the sequenced sample was peripheral blood, taken 28 days after the second AZD1222 dose. DNA for the CDR3: TGCGCCAGCAGTGACGGCGGGACTAATGAAAAACTGTTTTTT. This codes for CASSDGGTNEKLFF. Complete variable domain (other parts from reference TRBV5-1 and TRBJ1-4): KAGVTQTPRYLIKTRGQQVTLSCSPISGHRSVSWYQQTPGQGLQFLFEYFSETQRNKGNFPGRFSGRQFSNSRSEMNVSTLELGDSALYLCASSDGGTNEKLFFGSGTQLSVL.